Sequencing of this T cell receptor (beta chain) was carried out in a study of blood T cell repertoires in COVID-19. Whole-study context: Samples representing acute and convalescent COVID-19 were sourced from the United States, Italy and Spain. The analysed material was cDNA or gDNA that came from T cells, B-cell-depleted T cells, or PBMCs.

The CDR3 runs 16 residues. Germline V gene lookup returns CDR1 ENHRY and CDR2 SYGVKD. Deletions cut 0 bases from V and 5 bases from J, with 16 bases between. In the original analysis: From reference gene primer amplification, estimates of nucleated cell counts were derived. TCRdb's table, derived via immunoSEQ multiplex PCR, lists solely in-frame clones and lacks some. The D gene and trimming were derived from the DNA, and the V and J assignments and clone size from that table. The sample records about 100,000 clones, around 88% being singletons. This chain joins TRBV10-3 and TRBJ2-5, with D possibly TRBD1 on 6 matching bases. The TCR comes from a human donor in a cohort sampled during active COVID-19. What was sequenced was peripheral blood. CDR3 sequence (DNA): TGTGCCATCAGTGAGTCTGGCGGCAGGGGTTGGGAGACCCAGTACTTC. It translates to CAISESGGRGWETQYF.